This TCR beta chain derives from a study of blood T cell repertoires in COVID-19. Study context: Some COVID-19 samples were acute and others convalescent; all came from the United States, Italy and Spain. PBMCs, B-cell-depleted T cells, or T cells were the source of the cDNA or gDNA that made up the material.

As handled by the study authors: Estimation of nucleated cell counts relied on the amplification of reference gene primers. The assay was immunoSEQ multiplex PCR, and TCRdb's table has in-frame clones only and misses some. D and trimming were read from the DNA, whereas the V and J calls and clone size are those reported in that table. The data show around 55,000 clones, around 84% seen once. The CDR3 length is 11 residues. In germline, CDR1 is SGHDT, CDR2 YYEEEE. V was trimmed by 3 bases and J by 13 bases, leaving 13 bases between them. The V and J genes are TRBV5-6 and TRBJ1-2; no firm D call. This receptor was taken from a human donor in a cohort sampled during active or convalescent COVID-19. The sequenced sample was peripheral blood. CDR3 residues: CASSWGGRSTF. The CDR3 DNA is TGTGCCAGCAGCTGGGGTGGGAGGAGCACCTTC.